This entry lists 22 T cell receptor beta chains sequenced from one sample in a study of T cells in Graves' hyperthyroidism and ophthalmopathy. RNA transcripts yielded amplified TCR beta CDR3 regions. The HTBI primer set served for first-round RT-PCR of the TCR CDR3. MiXCR was run by TCRdb on the multiplex PCR reads, yielding one entry per CDR3 protein. The profile covers around 300,000 distinct CDR3 sequences, with 13% to 15% appearing a single time and 30% to 35% taken by the ten largest. The sequencing input was blood. Source of these receptors: a woman between 50 and 59 years old with Graves' hyperthyroidism that later progressed to Graves' ophthalmopathy.

J is TRBJ1-4 and V is TRBV24-1, with a possible D match to TRBD1 (5 bases). Germline V CDR1 and CDR2: KGHDR, SFDVKD. This CDR3 has 13 residues. Trimming shortened V by 6 bases and J by 7 bases, and 11 bases separated the two germline ends. The CDR3 region is CATSTRVGEKLFF. Written as DNA, the CDR3 is TGTGCCACCAGTACCAGGGTGGGTGAAAAACTGTTTTTT.

This clonotype appeared many times. The rearrangement links TRBV3-1 to TRBJ2-3, with 8 bases that match TRBD2. Per the germline V gene, CDR1 is LGHDT and CDR2 is YNNKEL (reference sequence). The V gene end was trimmed by 0 bases and the J gene end by 4 bases; junction bases not matched to a gene: 9. This CDR3 region has 17 residues. As DNA, the CDR3 is TGTGCCAGCAGCCAAGATCCTCGGGAGGGCCTCTCAGATACGCAGTATTTT. It yields the protein CASSQDPREGLSDTQYF.

This clonotype was observed many times. The rearrangement joins TRBV29-1 to TRBJ2-1, with a weak D call TRBD1 (7 bases). The germline CDR1 and CDR2 sequences are SQVTM and ANQGSEA. Trimming stripped 4 bases from V and 5 bases from J, with 21 bases between. The CDR3 is 16 amino acids. CDR3 in amino acids: CSVAHHGRGANNEQFF. CDR3 DNA: TGCAGCGTTGCCCACCATGGCAGGGGGGCAAACAATGAGCAGTTCTTC.

There are many counts of this clonotype. The gene calls are TRBV9 and TRBJ2-1, with unresolved D. This CDR3 comprises 14 residues. From germline, CDR1 is SGDLS and CDR2 YYNGEE. Trimming left V 2 bases short and J 8 bases short, with 14 bases between. CDR3 nucleotides: TGTGCCAGCAGCGTGGGTGGCAGCCACGATGAGCAGTTCTTC. Amino acids: CASSVGGSHDEQFF.

The table lists this clonotype with many counts. One end of the junction fails to match germline, which may point to a read error. V is TRBV28 and J is TRBJ2-3; the match to TRBD1 covers 7 bases. This CDR3 comprises 16 residues. The germline V gene has CDR1 MDHEN and CDR2 SYDVKM. The CDR3 region has the DNA TGTGCCAGCAGTTCACTCCAGGGGGTCCTCACAAATACGCAGTATTTT. Protein: CASSSLQGVLTNTQYF.

This clonotype came up many times. The chain carries TRBV6-5 and TRBJ2-7; no clear D. Germline assignment: CDR1 MNHEY and CDR2 SVGAGI. The length of the CDR3 is 13 residues. The V end was cut by 2 bases, the J end by 2 bases, with 7 bases between. CDR3 nucleotide sequence: TGTGCCAGCAGTTACGATGGCCCCTACGAGCAGTACTTC. It specifies CASSYDGPYEQYF.

This chain joins TRBV7-9 and TRBJ1-6, with D unresolved. Per germline, CDR1 SEHNR and CDR2 FQNEAQ (reference sequence). The CDR3 has 13 amino acids. Trimming cost V 3 bases and J 7 bases, with 7 bases left between them. CDR3 bases: TGTGCCAGCAGCTTGACGGGGAATTCACCCCTCCACTTT. Its translation: CASSLTGNSPLHF.

The V call is TRBV28, the J call TRBJ2-1; the D is unclear. Trimming pared 7 bases from V and 4 bases from J, leaving 23 bases between. Germline CDR1 MDHEN, CDR2 SYDVKM. The CDR3 has 17 residues. The DNA of the CDR3 is TGTGCCAGCAACGCTGCGCTGGACCTTATCTTGTACAATGAGCAGTTCTTC. Residues: CASNAALDLILYNEQFF.

This clonotype has ten or more counts. The chain joins TRBV13 to TRBJ2-7, with D tentatively TRBD2 (5 bases). Germline V gene lookup returns CDR1 PRHDT and CDR2 FYEKMQ (reference sequence). This CDR3 spans 14 amino acids. Trimming took off 1 base at V and 0 bases at J, with 7 bases between the two ends. CDR3 loop: CASSLVTTSYEQYF. CDR3 bases: TGTGCCAGCAGCTTAGTGACTACCTCCTACGAGCAGTACTTC.

The rearrangement uses TRBV6-6 and TRBJ2-1, with 7 bases lining up with TRBD2. The germline V gene has CDR1 MNHNY and CDR2 SVGAGI (reference sequence). The CDR3 covers 16 residues. After removal of 0 bases from V and 7 bases from J, the junction contained 9 bases not matched to a gene. The CDR3 nucleotides are TGTGCCAGCAGTTACTCGGGGGGGACGTCGGGGAATGAGCAGTTCTTC. This gives the protein CASSYSGGTSGNEQFF.

There are many counts of this clonotype. The V call is TRBV2, the J call TRBJ2-2, with 8 positions matching TRBD1. CDR1 and CDR2 (germline): SNHLY, FYNNEI. V trimming: 8 bases; J trimming: 4 bases; junction bases outside the gene matches: 6. This CDR3 has 14 amino acids. The CDR3 DNA reads as TGTGCCAGCCTTCGACAGGGGTCCACCGGGGAGCTGTTTTTT. Residues: CASLRQGSTGELFF.

There are many counts of this clonotype. This chain connects TRBV6-5 to TRBJ1-6; a possible D gene is TRBD1 (5 bases). Germline loops: CDR1 MNHEY, CDR2 SVGAGI. CDR3 length equals 15 residues. With 2 bases removed from V and 7 bases from J, the gap between germline ends came to 12 bases. This chain's CDR3 is CASSYAGTRNSPLHF. Written as DNA, the CDR3 is TGTGCCAGCAGTTACGCCGGGACGCGGAATTCACCCCTCCACTTT.

This clonotype was seen at least ten times. The V and J genes are TRBV11-2 and TRBJ2-1; D gene unclear. CDR1 is SGHAT, CDR2 FQNNGV, per germline. The length of the CDR3 is 11 residues. V lost 1 base to trimming and J lost 8 bases, with 3 bases between them. The CDR3 loop reads CASSLGYEQFF. CDR3 DNA sequence: TGTGCCAGCAGCTTAGGATATGAGCAGTTCTTC.

The chain employs TRBV6-4 and TRBJ2-2; D gene uncertain. The V end lost 3 bases, the J end lost 3 bases, and 8 bases lay between the germline ends. Germline CDR1 and CDR2: MRHNA and SNTAGT. The CDR3 is made up of 14 amino acids. CDR3 nucleotide sequence: TGTGCCAGCAGTGAGATGGCGGACACCGGGGAGCTGTTTTTT. It codes for CASSEMADTGELFF.

This clonotype showed up many times. The rearrangement links TRBV20-1 to TRBJ2-4; D is ambiguous. Germline loops: CDR1 DFQATT, CDR2 SNEGSKA (reference sequence). Deletions cut 5 bases from V and 5 bases from J, with 13 bases between. This CDR3 is built from 13 residues. The CDR3 region is CSAPSAIQNIQYF. For the CDR3, the DNA is TGCAGTGCTCCTTCCGCCATCCAAAACATTCAGTACTTC.

This clonotype was counted a few times. V gene TRBV4-1 combines with J gene TRBJ1-2; a weak D match, TRBD1 (6 bases). V was cut by 4 bases and J by 8 bases, with 11 bases left in between. CDR1 and CDR2 from the germline V gene are MGHRA and YSYEKL. This CDR3 contains 12 residues. The CDR3 DNA reads TGCGCCAGCAGCCGACAGGACCAAGGCTACACCTTC. Translating gives CASSRQDQGYTF.

At least ten counts were recorded for this clonotype. The chain employs TRBV18 and TRBJ2-5; possible D gene TRBD1, 5 bases. Germline lookup yields CDR1 KGHSH and CDR2 LQKENI. The germline V and J ends were trimmed by 2 bases and 7 bases, with 14 bases remaining between them. This CDR3 spans 14 amino acids. The CDR3 DNA sequence: TGTGCCAGCTCACCAGATTCACAGGCCACGACCCAGTACTTC. Protein sequence: CASSPDSQATTQYF.

This clonotype was picked up a small number of times. The chain recombines TRBV4-1 with TRBJ2-1, with TRBD2 matching over 8 bases. This CDR3 has 14 residues. J gave up 8 bases and V 3 bases, and 6 bases lay outside the gene matches. CDR1 MGHRA and CDR2 YSYEKL come from the germline V gene. The CDR3 sequence: CASSHIGRADEQFF. The CDR3 nucleotides read TGCGCCAGCAGCCATATCGGGAGGGCCGATGAGCAGTTCTTC.

This clonotype was seen at least ten times. The J gene is TRBJ1-3, the V gene TRBV6-5, with a possible D match to TRBD1 (5 bases). The CDR3 runs to 14 residues. CDR1 and CDR2 (germline): MNHEY, SVGAGI. Trimming stripped 0 bases from V and 4 bases from J, with 7 bases between. This CDR3 reads CASSYSRTGNTIYF. The DNA for the CDR3 is TGTGCCAGCAGTTACTCGAGGACAGGAAACACCATATATTTT.

This clonotype was recorded at least ten times. The rearrangement links TRBV3-1 to TRBJ2-5; D ambiguous. V lost 1 base and J lost 1, with 10 bases in between. Germline loops: CDR1 LGHDT, CDR2 YNNKEL (reference sequence). This CDR3 spans 15 amino acids. CDR3 sequence: CASSQGPGSQETQYF. CDR3 coding DNA: TGTGCCAGCAGCCAAGGCCCGGGTAGCCAAGAGACCCAGTACTTC.

The gene calls are TRBV7-2 and TRBJ1-6, with a possible D match to TRBD1 (6 bases). V lost 8 bases and J lost 0, with 14 bases in between. Looked up from germline, CDR1 is SGHTA and CDR2 is FQGNSA. The CDR3 covers 16 residues. The CDR3 DNA is TGTGCCAGCGCCTCGGGGGCCAGCTCCTATAATTCACCCCTCCACTTT. Its translation is CASASGASSYNSPLHF.

This clonotype occurred many times. This chain uses TRBV7-2 with TRBJ2-3, with a tentative D call TRBD2 (5 bases). Trimming removed 5 bases at V and 5 bases at J, with 11 bases between. The CDR3 is 13 residues long. The germline V gene encodes CDR1 SGHTA and CDR2 FQGNSA. CDR3 in amino acids: CASSPRGGDTQYF. CDR3 nucleotide sequence: TGTGCCAGCAGCCCTCGCGGAGGAGATACGCAGTATTTT.